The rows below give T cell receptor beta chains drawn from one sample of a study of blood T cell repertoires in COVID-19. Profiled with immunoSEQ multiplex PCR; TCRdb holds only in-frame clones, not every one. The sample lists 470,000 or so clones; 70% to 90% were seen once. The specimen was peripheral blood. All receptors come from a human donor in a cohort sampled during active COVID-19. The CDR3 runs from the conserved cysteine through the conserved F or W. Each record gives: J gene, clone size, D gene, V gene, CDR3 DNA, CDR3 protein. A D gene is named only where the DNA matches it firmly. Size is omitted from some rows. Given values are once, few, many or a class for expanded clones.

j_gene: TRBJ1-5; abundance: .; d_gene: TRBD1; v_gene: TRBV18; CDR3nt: TGTGCCAGCTCACCACAACAGGGGAATAGCAATCAGCCCCAGCATTTT; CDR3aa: CASSPQQGNSNQPQHF
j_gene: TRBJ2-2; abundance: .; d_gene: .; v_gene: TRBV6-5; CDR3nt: TGTGCCAGCTGGAGCTGGACTTCGGCCCCCGGGGAGCTGTTTTTT; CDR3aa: CASWSWTSAPGELFF
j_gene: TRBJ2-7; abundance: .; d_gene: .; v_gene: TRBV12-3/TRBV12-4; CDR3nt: TGTGCCAGCAGTTTGTCCCCTTTCTACGAGCAGTACTTC; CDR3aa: CASSLSPFYEQYF
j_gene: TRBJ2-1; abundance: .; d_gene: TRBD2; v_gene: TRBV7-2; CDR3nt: TGTGCCAGCAGCAGGCTAGCGGGAGTCCAGGAGCAGTTCTTC; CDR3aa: CASSRLAGVQEQFF
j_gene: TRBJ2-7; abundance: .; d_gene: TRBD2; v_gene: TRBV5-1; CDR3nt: TGCGCCAGCAGCTTGGGACGGGCGGGAGGCTACGAGCAGTACTTC; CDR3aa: CASSLGRAGGYEQYF
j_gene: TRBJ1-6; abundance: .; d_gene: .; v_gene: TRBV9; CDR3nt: TGTGCCAGCAGCGTAGGGTCGGTCAATTCACCCCTCCACTTT; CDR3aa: CASSVGSVNSPLHF
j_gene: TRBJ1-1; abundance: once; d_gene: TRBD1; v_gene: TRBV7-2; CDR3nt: TGTGCCAGCAGCTTTGACAGGGGGCGTGAAGCTTTCTTT; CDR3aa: CASSFDRGREAFF
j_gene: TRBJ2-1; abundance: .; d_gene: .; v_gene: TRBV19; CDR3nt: TGTGCCAGTACCGCATATAAGGGAGACAATGAGCAGTTCTTC; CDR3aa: CASTAYKGDNEQFF
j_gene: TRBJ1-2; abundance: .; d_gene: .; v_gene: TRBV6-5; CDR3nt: TGTGCCAGCCGCGGAGGAGGGGATAACTATGGCTACACCTTC; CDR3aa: CASRGGGDNYGYTF
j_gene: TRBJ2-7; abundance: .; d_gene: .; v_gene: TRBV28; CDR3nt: TGTGCCAGCAGCACCCCAAGTGGACTCTCCTACGAGCAGTACTTC; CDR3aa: CASSTPSGLSYEQYF
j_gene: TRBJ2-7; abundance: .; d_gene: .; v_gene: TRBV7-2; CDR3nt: TGTGCCAGCAGCTTCCTTCCCCGCAGGGAAGGGGCCGAGCAGTACTTC; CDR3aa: CASSFLPRREGAEQYF
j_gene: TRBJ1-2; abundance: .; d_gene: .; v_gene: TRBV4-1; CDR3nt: TGCGCCAGCAGCCAAGATCAGGAGGGCGGCTACACCTTC; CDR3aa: CASSQDQEGGYTF
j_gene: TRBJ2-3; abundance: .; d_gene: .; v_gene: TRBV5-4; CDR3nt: TGTGCCAGCAGCTTGTATGTAGATACGCAGTATTTT; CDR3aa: CASSLYVDTQYF
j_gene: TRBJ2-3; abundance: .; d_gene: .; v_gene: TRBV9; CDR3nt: TGTGCCAGCAGCGTAGTAACAGATACGCAGTATTTT; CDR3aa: CASSVVTDTQYF
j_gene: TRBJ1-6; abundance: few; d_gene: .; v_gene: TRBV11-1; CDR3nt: TGTGCCAGCAGCGTAAACCCCAGTAATTCACCCCTCCACTTT; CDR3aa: CASSVNPSNSPLHF
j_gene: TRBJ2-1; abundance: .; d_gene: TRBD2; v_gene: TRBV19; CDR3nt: TGTGCCAGTAGGCCCCTTAGCGGGACAAAGTACAATGAGCAGTTCTTC; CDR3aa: CASRPLSGTKYNEQFF
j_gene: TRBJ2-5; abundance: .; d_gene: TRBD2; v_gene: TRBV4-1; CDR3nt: TGCGCCAGCAGCCTGGGACTAGCGGGAGTCCCTGAGACCCAGTACTTC; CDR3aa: CASSLGLAGVPETQYF
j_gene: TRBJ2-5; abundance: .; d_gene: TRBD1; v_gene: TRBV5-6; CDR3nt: TGTGCCAGCAGCTTGTTGGGACAGGTAGTCCAAGAGACCCAGTACTTC; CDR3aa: CASSLLGQVVQETQYF
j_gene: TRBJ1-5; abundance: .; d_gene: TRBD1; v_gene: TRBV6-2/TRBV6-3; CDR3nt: TGTGCCAGCAGTACGGGACAGGGGACGGGCAATCAGCCCCAGCATTTT; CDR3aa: CASSTGQGTGNQPQHF
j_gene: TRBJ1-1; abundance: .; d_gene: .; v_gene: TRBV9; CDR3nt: TGTGCCAGCAGCGTCGGCGGGACTGAAGCTTTCTTT; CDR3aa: CASSVGGTEAFF
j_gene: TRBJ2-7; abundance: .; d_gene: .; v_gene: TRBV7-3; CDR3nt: TGTGCCAGCAGCATGGACAGTTTAAGGGAGCAGTACTTC; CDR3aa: CASSMDSLREQYF
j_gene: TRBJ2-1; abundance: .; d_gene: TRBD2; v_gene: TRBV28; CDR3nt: TGTGCCAGCAGTTTATATATGGTAGGCGGGAGTGGACCCAATGAGCAGTTCTTC; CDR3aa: CASSLYMVGGSGPNEQFF
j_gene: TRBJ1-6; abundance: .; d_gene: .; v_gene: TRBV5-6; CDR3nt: TGTGCCAGCAGCTCAGAAGCGTCACCCCTCCACTTT; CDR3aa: CASSSEASPLHF
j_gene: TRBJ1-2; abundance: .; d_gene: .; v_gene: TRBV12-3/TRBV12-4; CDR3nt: TGTGCCAGCAGCCTGAGGACAAACTATGGCTACACCTTC; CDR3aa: CASSLRTNYGYTF
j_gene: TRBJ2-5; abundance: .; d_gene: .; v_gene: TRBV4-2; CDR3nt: TGTGCCAGCAGCCAAGGCCTAGGTGGGAGAGAGAAGAGAACCCAGTACTTC; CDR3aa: CASSQGLGGREKRTQYF
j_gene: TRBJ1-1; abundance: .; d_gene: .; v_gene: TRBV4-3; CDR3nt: TGCGCCAGCAGCCAAGGCGGGTCGGCCCCCATGAACACTGAAGCTTTCTTT; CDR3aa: CASSQGGSAPMNTEAFF
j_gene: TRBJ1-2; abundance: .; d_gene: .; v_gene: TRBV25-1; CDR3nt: TGTGCCAGCAGTGGGAGTCCCCAGACCTATGGCTACACCTTC; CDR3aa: CASSGSPQTYGYTF
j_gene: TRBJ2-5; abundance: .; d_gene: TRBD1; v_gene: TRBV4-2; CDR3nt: TGTGCCAGCAGCCAAGGCGAGACAGGGGCAGAGACCCAGTACTTC; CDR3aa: CASSQGETGAETQYF
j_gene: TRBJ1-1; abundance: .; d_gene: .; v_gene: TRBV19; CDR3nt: TGTGCCAGTAGCATGTGGGGGCGGCACACTGAAGCTTTCTTT; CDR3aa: CASSMWGRHTEAFF